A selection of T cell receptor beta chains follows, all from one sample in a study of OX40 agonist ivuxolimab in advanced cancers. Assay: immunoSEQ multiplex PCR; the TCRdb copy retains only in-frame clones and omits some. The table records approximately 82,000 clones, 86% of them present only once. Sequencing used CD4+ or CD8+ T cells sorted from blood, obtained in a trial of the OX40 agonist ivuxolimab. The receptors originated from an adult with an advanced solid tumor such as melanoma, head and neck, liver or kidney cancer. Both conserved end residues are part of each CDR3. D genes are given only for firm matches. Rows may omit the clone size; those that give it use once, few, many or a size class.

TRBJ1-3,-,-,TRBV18,CASSLNQGDSGNTIYF,TGTGCCAGCTCACTTAACCAGGGTGACTCTGGAAACACCATATATTTT
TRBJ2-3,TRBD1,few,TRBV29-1,CSVEGPQGASDTQYF,TGCAGCGTTGAAGGCCCACAGGGGGCCTCAGATACGCAGTATTTT
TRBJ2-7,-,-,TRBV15,CATSREIASYEQYF,TGTGCCACCAGCAGAGAGATCGCCAGCTACGAGCAGTACTTC
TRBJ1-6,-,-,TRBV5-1,CASSLEIGGSYNSPLHF,TGCGCCAGCAGCTTGGAGATCGGGGGCTCCTATAATTCACCCCTCCACTTT
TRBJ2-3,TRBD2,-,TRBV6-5,CASSSRYSGSTQYF,TGTGCCAGCAGTTCCCGCTATAGCGGGAGCACGCAGTATTTT
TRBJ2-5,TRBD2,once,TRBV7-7,CASSLVGISGEETQYF,TGTGCTAGCAGCTTAGTCGGGATTAGCGGGGAAGAGACCCAGTACTTC
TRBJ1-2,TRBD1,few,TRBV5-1,CASSPRDSGYTF,TGCGCCAGCAGCCCCCGGGACAGCGGCTACACCTTC
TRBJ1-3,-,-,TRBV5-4,CASSRGEPGNTIYF,TGTGCCAGCAGTAGGGGGGAGCCCGGAAACACCATATATTTT
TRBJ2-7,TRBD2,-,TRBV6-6,CASSYSRGLSYEQYF,TGTGCCAGCAGTTACTCAAGGGGACTAAGCTACGAGCAGTACTTC
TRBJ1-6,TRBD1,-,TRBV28,CASSLDRGNSPLHF,TGTGCCAGCAGTCTCGACAGGGGTAATTCACCCCTCCACTTT
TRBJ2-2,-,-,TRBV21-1,CASSGRTQRLVTGELFF,TGTGCCAGCAGCGGTCGGACTCAACGCCTCGTCACCGGGGAGCTGTTTTTT
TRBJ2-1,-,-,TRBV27,CASSFGGDREYNEQFF,TGTGCCAGCAGTTTCGGGGGAGACAGGGAATACAATGAGCAGTTCTTC
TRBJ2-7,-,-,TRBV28,CASSAPDKSEQYF,TGTGCCAGCAGTGCCCCGGACAAAAGCGAGCAGTACTTC
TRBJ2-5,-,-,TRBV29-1,CSVERGQGVETQYF,TGCAGCGTTGAAAGGGGCCAAGGGGTCGAGACCCAGTACTTC
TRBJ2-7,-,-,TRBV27,CASRTTPQPYEQYF,TGTGCCAGCAGAACCACCCCGCAGCCGTACGAGCAGTACTTC
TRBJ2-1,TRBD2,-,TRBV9,CASSVTSGDYNEQFF,TGTGCCAGCAGCGTTACTAGCGGGGATTACAATGAGCAGTTCTTC
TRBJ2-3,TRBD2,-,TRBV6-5,CASSRLASSTDTQYF,TGTGCCAGCAGCCGACTAGCGTCAAGCACAGATACGCAGTATTTT
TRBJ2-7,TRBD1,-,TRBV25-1,CASRRQGTYEQYF,TGTGCCAGCAGACGACAGGGAACCTACGAGCAGTACTTC
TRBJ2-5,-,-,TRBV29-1,CSVRVSQETQYF,TGCAGCGTCAGGGTTTCGCAAGAGACCCAGTACTTC
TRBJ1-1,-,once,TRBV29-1,CSVRQDRGEAFF,TGCAGCGTTCGCCAGGACCGAGGTGAAGCTTTCTTT
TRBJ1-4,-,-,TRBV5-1,CASSSDGFNEKLFF,TGCGCCAGCAGCTCCGATGGGTTTAATGAAAAACTGTTTTTT
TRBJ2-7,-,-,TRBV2,CASRKEGEQYF,TGTGCCAGCAGGAAAGAAGGAGAGCAGTACTTC
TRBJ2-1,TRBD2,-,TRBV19,CASSVTSGRQFF,TGTGCCAGTAGTGTGACTAGCGGGAGGCAGTTCTTC
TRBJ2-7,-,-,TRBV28,CASSLGRKEQYF,TGTGCCAGCAGTTTGGGCAGAAAAGAGCAGTACTTC
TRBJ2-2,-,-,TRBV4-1,CASSQEGRGELFF,TGCGCCAGCAGCCAAGAGGGAAGGGGGGAGCTGTTTTTT
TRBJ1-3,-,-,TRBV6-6,CASQRQNPGNTIYF,TGTGCCAGCCAGCGGCAGAACCCTGGAAACACCATATATTTT
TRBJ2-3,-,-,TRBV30,CAWSAGQILDTQYF,TGTGCCTGGAGCGCGGGACAGATACTAGATACGCAGTATTTT
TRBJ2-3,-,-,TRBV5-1,CASSFGASSTDTQYF,TGCGCCAGCAGCTTTGGCGCGAGTAGCACAGATACGCAGTATTTT
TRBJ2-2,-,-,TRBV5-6,CASSLGGRNTGELFF,TGTGCCAGCAGCTTAGGTGGGCGTAACACCGGGGAGCTGTTTTTT
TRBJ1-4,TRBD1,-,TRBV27,CASSINRGGNEKLFF,TGTGCCAGCAGTATTAACAGGGGTGGTAATGAAAAACTGTTTTTT
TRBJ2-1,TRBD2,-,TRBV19,CASSGGTSGGEQFF,TGTGCCAGTAGTGGAGGGACTAGTGGTGGTGAGCAGTTCTTC
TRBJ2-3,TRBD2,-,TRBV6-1,CASSAGGSGTDTQYF,TGTGCCAGCAGTGCAGGCGGGAGCGGCACAGATACGCAGTATTTT
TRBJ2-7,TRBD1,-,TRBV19,CASEKTGDGSYEQYF,TGTGCCAGTGAAAAGACAGGGGACGGGAGCTACGAGCAGTACTTC
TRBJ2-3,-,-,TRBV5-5,CASSLAANADTQYF,TGTGCCAGCAGCTTGGCAGCGAACGCAGATACGCAGTATTTT
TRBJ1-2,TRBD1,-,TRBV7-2,CASSIPGTGYYYGYTF,TGTGCCAGCAGCATACCCGGGACAGGGTATTACTATGGCTACACCTTC
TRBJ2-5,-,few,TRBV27,CASSLSYHAETQYF,TGTGCCAGCAGTTTATCTTACCACGCCGAGACCCAGTACTTC
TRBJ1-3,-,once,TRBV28,CASSLFGATGNTIYF,TGTGCCAGCAGTTTATTCGGGGCGACAGGAAACACCATATATTTT
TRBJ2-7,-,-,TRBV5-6,CASSSYGQTYEQYF,TGTGCCAGCAGCTCCTACGGACAGACCTACGAGCAGTACTTC